These 26 T cell receptor beta chains were sequenced from one sample in a study of regulatory T cells in long-lasting Graves disease (dated by TCRdb to 2020 to 2022). The library came from multiplex PCR. TCRdb records Illumina HiSeq 4000 as the sequencer. TCR beta libraries were built with iRepertoire HTBI primers and Arm-PCR amplification of CDR3 regions. Clones were called with MiXCR by TCRdb after fastp trimmed the public reads at Q25, and only in-frame beta chains were retained. Entries that share a CDR3 protein sequence are merged under the most common genes and DNA. This sample gives approximately 480,000 distinct CDR3 sequences in total; around 16% of them show up just once. Jointly, the top ten make up 10% to 15% of the sample. The time point label corresponds to: newly diagnosed GD, antithyroid drugs for less than 3 months. For both TCR sequencing and RNA sequencing, RNA was extracted from PBMCs in TRIzol.

These data are also associated with another study on T cells in Graves' hyperthyroidism and ophthalmopathy.

The specimen was peripheral blood mononuclear cells (PBMCs), collected at new diagnosis, from a patient treated with antithyroid drugs. These receptors were taken from a man aged 35-49 years with Graves disease. Donor details come from another sample of the same person, matched by shared clones.

This clonotype has ten or more counts. J is TRBJ2-5 and V is TRBV7-3; 9 nucleotides align to TRBD1. CDR3 length: 14 amino acids. With 2 bases clipped from V and 4 bases from J, the junction kept 2 bases outside the gene matches. Looked up from germline, CDR1 is SGHTA and CDR2 is FQGTGA. The CDR3 nucleotides are TGTGCCAGCAGCTTAGGGACAGGGAGAGAGACCCAGTACTTC. Protein product: CASSLGTGRETQYF.

This clonotype showed up many times. The rearrangement joins TRBV12-3 or TRBV12-4 to TRBJ1-2; D is unresolved. Trimming pared 4 bases from V and 1 base from J, leaving 7 bases between. The CDR3 is 13 amino acids. This CDR3 reads CASSWTGNYGYTF. In nucleotides, the CDR3 is TGTGCCAGCAGTTGGACGGGTAACTATGGCTACACCTTC.

This chain connects TRBV5-1 to TRBJ1-2; no clear D gene. Germline assignment: CDR1 SGHRS and CDR2 YFSETQ. V dropped 5 bases and J dropped 4 bases, with 12 bases sitting between them. This CDR3 region has 13 residues. CDR3 amino acids: CASSEEESYGYTF. CDR3 bases: TGCGCCAGCAGTGAGGAAGAAAGCTATGGCTACACCTTC.

The J gene is TRBJ1-1, the V gene TRBV15; unclear D gene. The ends were cut back, 3 bases at V and 0 bases at J, with 11 bases in the middle. CDR1 is LNHNV, CDR2 YYDKDF, per germline (reference sequence). The CDR3 length is 15 residues. CDR3 in amino acids: CATSRNKNLNTEAFF. The DNA for the CDR3 is TGTGCCACCAGCAGGAACAAGAATCTGAACACTGAAGCTTTCTTT.

This clonotype came up many times. V is TRBV6-1 and J is TRBJ2-7; no clear D gene. The CDR3 extends over 15 amino acids. Germline CDR1 is MNHNS and CDR2 is SASEGT. The V end was cut by 1 base, the J end by 4 bases, with 14 bases between. The CDR3 reads CASSEGATALYEQYF. For the CDR3, the DNA is TGTGCCAGCAGTGAAGGGGCCACAGCCCTATACGAGCAGTACTTC.

About this clonotype: This sequence may be a read error, since a much larger clone differs from it by one base. The genes are TRBV12-3 or TRBV12-4 and TRBJ2-3, with no clear D. CDR3 length equals 14 residues. Written as DNA, the CDR3 is TGTGCCAGCAGTCCCCTGATCGGCACAGATATGCAGTATTTT. This encodes CASSPLIGTDMQYF.

This clonotype was counted many times. The V and J genes are TRBV28 and TRBJ2-7, with D uncertain. Germline V gene data show CDR1 as MDHEN and CDR2 as SYDVKM. The CDR3 has 13 amino acids. Trimming took 7 bases from V and 2 from J, leaving 12 bases between them. CDR3 region: CASTDPPPYEQYF. The CDR3 coding sequence is TGTGCCAGCACCGACCCTCCGCCCTACGAGCAGTACTTC.

This chain uses TRBV28 with TRBJ2-1; TRBD1 aligns across 8 bases. The DNA end is more similar to TRBJ2-5, so the J call may be wrong. Germline V gives CDR1 MDHEN, CDR2 SYDVKM. The CDR3 spans 15 residues. The CDR3 is CASSSPRQGAETQYF. In nucleotides, the CDR3 is TGTGCCAGCAGTTCCCCCCGGCAGGGGGCAGAGACCCAGTACTTC.

This clonotype has a count of ten or more. The chain combines TRBV2 with TRBJ2-6; 14 bases fit TRBD2. V shed 6 bases, J shed 1 base, and the junction held 5 bases outside the gene matches. Germline V CDR1 and CDR2: SNHLY, FYNNEI. This CDR3 has 18 residues. Written as DNA, the CDR3 is TGTGCCAGCAGCAGGACTAGCGGGAGGTCATCTGGGGCCAACGTCCTGACTTTC. This translates into CASSRTSGRSSGANVLTF. The full variable domain, in which reference TRBV2 and TRBJ2-6 provide the parts outside the CDR3, is EPEVTQTPSHQVTQMGQEVILRCVPISNHLYFYWYRQILGQKVEFLVSFYNNEISEKSEIFDDQFSVERPDGSNFTLKIRSTKLEDSAMYFCASSRTSGRSSGANVLTFGAGSRLTVL.

The rearrangement uses TRBV14 and TRBJ1-1, with unresolved D. This CDR3 region has 12 residues. Per the germline V gene, CDR1 is SGHDN and CDR2 is FVKESK. V shed 0 bases and J shed 10 bases, with 9 bases lying between them. The CDR3 nucleotides are TGTGCCAGCAGCCAAGAGGGCCGGGTAGCTTTCTTT. Its translation is CASSQEGRVAFF.

This clonotype has a count of ten or more. The chain combines TRBV3-1 with TRBJ2-1; D not resolved. The CDR3 spans 15 residues. Trimming left V 1 base short and J 10 bases short, with 17 bases between. Germline V gene data show CDR1 as LGHDT and CDR2 as YNNKEL (reference sequence). Written as DNA, the CDR3 is TGTGCCAGCAGCCAAGTATGGTCCCCTATGTGGGAGCAGTTCTTC. It translates to CASSQVWSPMWEQFF.

This sequence joins TRBV28 and TRBJ2-7; 8 nucleotides match TRBD1. The trim removed 3 bases at V and 7 bases at J, leaving 8 bases unmatched. The germline V gene has CDR1 MDHEN and CDR2 SYDVKM. CDR3 length: 14 residues. CDR3 DNA: TGTGCCAGCAGTTTCCCCGACAGGGGACGAGAGCAGTACTTC. The encoded protein is CASSFPDRGREQYF.

The CDR3 is CASSLTSGYTGELFF. The CDR3 bases are TGTGCCAGCAGCCTGACTAGCGGATACACCGGGGAGCTGTTTTTT. The chain employs TRBV5-6 and TRBJ2-2; 9 nucleotides align to TRBD2. V shed 4 bases, J shed 3 bases, and the junction held 4 bases outside the gene matches. CDR1 is SGHDT and CDR2 is YYEEEE in the germline V gene. The CDR3 is made up of 15 amino acids.

The chain uses TRBV30 and TRBJ1-4, with D hard to call. V was pared by 1 base and J by 8 bases, with 8 bases between. Germline V gene data show CDR1 as GTSNPN and CDR2 as SVGIG (reference sequence). This CDR3 spans 12 amino acids. CDR3 in DNA: TGTGCCTGGAGTGAGGTCGGGGAAAAACTGTTTTTT. The encoded protein is CAWSEVGEKLFF.

To note about this clonotype: This is likely an artifact of a read error, given a far larger clone one base away. The chain is built from TRBV11-2 and TRBJ2-2; the D gene is possibly TRBD2 (6 bases). Deletions cut 3 bases from V and 1 base from J, with 12 bases between. The V gene's germline CDR1 is SGHAT and CDR2 FQNNGV. The CDR3 has 16 residues. The CDR3 DNA reads as TGTGCCAGCAGCTTCTCACTAGCAGTGAACACCGGGGAGCTGTTTTTT. Encoded protein: CASSFSLAVNTGELFF.

This clonotype was seen many times. This chain links TRBV7-9 with TRBJ2-3; D is unresolved. Between the trimmed V and J ends, which lost 4 bases and 10 bases, there was a span of 12 bases. Germline-derived CDR1 and CDR2 are SEHNR and FQNEAQ (reference sequence). The CDR3 length is 12 residues. The CDR3 region has the DNA TGTGCCAGCAGCTCGGGTCCTCCTCCGCAGTATTTT. It specifies CASSSGPPPQYF.

This clonotype has at least ten counts. The chain recombines TRBV28 with TRBJ1-5, with unresolved D. The CDR3 spans 13 residues. CDR1 is MDHEN, CDR2 SYDVKM, per germline. Trimming removed 4 bases at V and 6 bases at J, with 10 bases between. This chain's CDR3 is CASSSPIGQPQHF. The CDR3 DNA reads as TGTGCCAGCAGTTCACCAATAGGTCAGCCCCAGCATTTT.

The V and J genes are TRBV20-1 and TRBJ2-7; TRBD1 aligns across 7 bases. Per germline, CDR1 DFQATT and CDR2 SNEGSKA (reference sequence). V lost 6 bases to trimming and J lost 2 bases; unmatched junction nucleotides: 13. The CDR3 is made up of 15 amino acids. For the CDR3, the DNA is TGCAGTGCCGCCAAGAGGACAGGAGTACCCTACGAGCAGTACTTC. Its translation: CSAAKRTGVPYEQYF.

In its sample, this clonotype was seen many times. The chain couples TRBV28 to TRBJ1-4, with TRBD1 matching 8 bases. The CDR3 runs to 15 residues. V lost 5 bases, J lost 4 bases, and 6 bases stayed unmatched. Germline CDR1 is MDHEN and CDR2 is SYDVKM. This CDR3 reads CASSPWTGNNEKLFF. In nucleotides, the CDR3 is TGTGCCAGCAGTCCCTGGACAGGGAATAATGAAAAACTGTTTTTT.

This clonotype showed up just a few times. V usage is TRBV24-1 and J usage is TRBJ1-5; the D gene is possibly TRBD1 (6 bases). The CDR3 runs 15 residues. Looked up from germline, CDR1 is KGHDR and CDR2 is SFDVKD. With 4 bases removed from V and 4 bases from J, the gap between germline ends came to 13 bases. Written as DNA, the CDR3 is TGTGCCACCAGTGACCCAGGACAGAGTAATCAGCCCCAGCATTTT. This encodes CATSDPGQSNQPQHF.

This clonotype was seen at least ten times. The gene calls are TRBV28 and TRBJ2-7; D gene ambiguous. CDR1 MDHEN and CDR2 SYDVKM come from the germline V gene. Trimming stripped 4 bases from V and 4 bases from J, with 8 bases between. This CDR3 has 12 amino acids. CDR3 sequence reads: CASSYSEYEQYF. Written as DNA, the CDR3 is TGTGCCAGCAGTTACAGCGAGTACGAGCAGTACTTC.

This clonotype was seen repeatedly, ten times or more. The gene calls are TRBV5-1 and TRBJ2-3; TRBD2 aligns across 8 bases. The CDR3 sequence is 18 residues long. The V segment lost 1 base and the J segment 0 bases; nucleotides outside the gene matches: 10. The germline V gene encodes CDR1 SGHRS and CDR2 YFSETQ. CDR3 amino acids: CASSLSGRALGSTDTQYF. The CDR3 region has the DNA TGCGCCAGCAGCTTGTCCGGGAGGGCCCTCGGGAGCACAGATACGCAGTATTTT.

V usage is TRBV9 and J usage is TRBJ2-2; tentatively, D is TRBD1 (6 bases). The CDR3 totals 15 residues. CDR1 SGDLS and CDR2 YYNGEE come from the germline V gene. Trimming left V 2 bases short and J 3 bases short, with 11 bases between. The CDR3 DNA sequence: TGTGCCAGCAGCGTGGGCAGGGGACACACCGGGGAGCTGTTTTTT. Residues: CASSVGRGHTGELFF.

J is TRBJ2-7 and V is TRBV6-1; TRBD1 or TRBD2 may be the D gene (6 bases each). Germline V lookup: CDR1 MNHNS, CDR2 SASEGT. The V gene lost 11 bases and the J gene lost 7 bases, with 18 bases spanning the gap. The CDR3 has 12 amino acids. CDR3 coding DNA: TGTGCCGGGGGACACTTGGAGGGGGAGCAGTACTTC. Its protein product is CAGGHLEGEQYF.

The table lists this clonotype with many counts. The V call is TRBV2, the J call TRBJ1-4; TRBD1 matches 8 bases. CDR1 is SNHLY, CDR2 FYNNEI, per germline. V shed 6 bases, J shed 8 bases, and the junction held 5 bases outside the gene matches. CDR3 length: 13 amino acids. CDR3 region: CASRKTGEEKLFF. The CDR3 coding sequence is TGTGCCAGCAGGAAGACAGGGGAGGAAAAACTGTTTTTT.

This clonotype was observed at least ten times. This chain links TRBV7-3 with TRBJ2-1, with 7 bases matching TRBD2. With V trimmed by 3 bases and J by 11 bases, 1 base remained unmatched. Germline CDR1 is SGHTA and CDR2 is FQGTGA. The CDR3 runs 11 residues. CDR3: CASSLGGKQFF. CDR3 coding DNA: TGTGCCAGCAGCTTGGGAGGGAAGCAGTTCTTC.